The entry below describes one T cell receptor beta chain. Each CDR3 protein is one row after TCRdb ran MiXCR on the RT-PCR reads. The sample holds hundreds of thousands of distinct CDR3 sequences, more than 13% seen once. Between the trimmed V and J ends, which lost 0 bases and 3 bases, there was a span of 12 bases. Germline-derived CDR1 and CDR2 are SGHDT and YYEEEE. This CDR3 is 15 amino acids long. The receptor's source is a female donor in good health, serving as a healthy control. Sequenced sample: memory CD4+ T cells from blood. J is TRBJ2-5 and V is TRBV5-6; D ambiguous. The CDR3 region is CASSLVSYIEETQYF. CDR3 bases: TGTGCCAGCAGCTTGGTTAGCTATATTGAAGAGACCCAGTACTTC.